The T cell receptor (beta chain) described here comes from a study of cytomegalovirus exposure and HLA in healthy donors. Regarding the study as a whole: In vitro data verified three CMV-associated chains as specific for CMV antigens.

V dropped 4 bases and J dropped 6; count of bases not matched to a gene: 5. The germline V gene encodes CDR1 SGHVS and CDR2 FNYEAQ. This CDR3 has 13 amino acids. The method was immunoSEQ multiplex PCR; TCRdb's version includes in-frame clones alone and lacks a portion of them. The sample lists a few hundred thousand clones, roughly 84% occurring once. A remark on this clone: The antigen is unknown.

The chain combines TRBV7-6 with TRBJ1-2; TRBD1 aligns across 7 bases. This sequence was found in a man younger than 30 in good health and CMV-seropositive. Sequenced: PBMCs. DNA for the CDR3: TGTGCCAGCAGCTCTGGACAGGTCAATGGCTACACCTTC. Residues: CASSSGQVNGYTF.